This section outlines one T cell receptor (beta chain) sequence together with its context. Its antigen is not identified. This sample is part of a study of T-cell memory formation after mild COVID-19. Study details: The two donors had largely donor-specific TCR clusters.

Trimming shortened V by 5 bases and J by 3 bases, and 14 bases separated the two germline ends. CDR1 is SGHNT, CDR2 YYREEE, per germline (reference sequence). The length of the CDR3 is 14 residues. Each CDR3 protein is one row after TCRdb ran MiXCR on the 5' RACE reads. Of hundreds of thousands of distinct CDR3 sequences listed, roughly 18% are singletons. Study-wide results and limits: Researchers could not confirm that second-wave clones peaking on day 37 targeted SARS-CoV-2. CD4+ contracting clones were mainly CM and EM; CD8+ ones, EMRA. Memory sampled before infection contained some responding clones, suggesting cross-reactive memory joined.

The sequence derives from an adult woman who had mild COVID-19 (a few samples of this study predate the infection). Cell type and time point are not known. Sequencing was performed on PBMCs or a T cell subset sorted from them (not recorded which). The chain has TRBV5-4 and TRBJ1-2; the D gene is possibly TRBD1 (6 bases). Here the CDR3 reads CASRSIQGDYGYTF. For the CDR3, the DNA is TGTGCCAGCAGATCGATACAGGGCGACTATGGCTACACCTTC.